The sequence of this T cell receptor (beta chain) was determined in a study of beta chain features in type 1 diabetes. Study as a whole: In age, gender and cell yields, patients were similar to healthy donors.

TCRB transcripts that were expressed got sequenced, as all of the isolated RNA had been reverse transcribed. Profiling relied on immunoSEQ multiplex PCR, and the TCRdb table lists in-frame clones only, not all of them. The profile covers 300,000 to 400,000 clones, with 8% to 10% appearing a single time and about 0.63% taken by the ten largest. As to this clone: The target antigen is unknown.

Overall study findings and caveats: In every one of the four CD4+ subsets, TCRB CDR3s were moderately but significantly shorter in Type 1 diabetes patients.

The TCR sequence derives from a man in his thirties or forties with type 1 diabetes. Material: central memory CD4+ T cells from blood.

The CDR3, as DNA: TGTGCCATCGGACGGGGTTCCTACAATGAGCAGTTCTTC. Protein product: CAIGRGSYNEQFF. This chain links TRBV6-1 with TRBJ2-1; maybe TRBD2 (5 bases). V dropped 10 bases and J dropped 1 base, with 11 bases sitting between them. CDR3 length: 13 residues. Germline CDR1 and CDR2: MNHNS and SASEGT.